Included here is one TCR beta chain sequence, with context. As yet, its antigen is unknown. This specimen comes from a study of shared clonotypes between healthy human individuals. Study context: Three CD4 naive, three CD4 memory, two CD8 naive and one CD8 memory plate were used per donor.

Profiled with immunoSEQ multiplex PCR; TCRdb holds only in-frame clones, not every one. Here the sample spans 800,000 to 1,200,000 clones, around three quarters being singletons. Germline V gives CDR1 MNHEY, CDR2 SMNVEV (reference sequence). The CDR3 covers 15 residues. V was cut by 5 bases and J by 3 bases, with 17 bases left in between. Study-level results: Sharing across four donors was highest in naive CD4 (approximately 5%) and lowest in memory CD8 (roughly 0.4%).

This clonotype was sampled from a man younger than 35 in good health. Some clones in this sample may be carry-over from other donors' samples. Specimen: memory CD4+ T cells from PBMCs. Subset here: CD45RA-negative fraction. This sequence joins TRBV27 and TRBJ2-7, with D perhaps matching TRBD2 (6 bases). CDR3 region: CASSVRPGLNYEQYF. The CDR3 nucleotides read TGTGCCAGCAGTGTCAGACCGGGACTGAACTACGAGCAGTACTTC.